The 28 T cell receptor beta chains listed next were all sequenced from one sample in a study of PD-1 blockade in classical Hodgkin lymphoma. Assay used: immunoSEQ multiplex PCR; TCRdb lists only in-frame clones, some missing. The sample yields tens of thousands of clones, roughly 73% seen once. Described time point: cycle 4 day 1 (C4D1), after five to seven weeks of nivolumab. Every patient had relapsed following autologous stem cell transplantation, and cohorts differed in brentuximab vedotin exposure. Sample: peripheral blood mononuclear cells (PBMCs), taken before the fourth cycle of nivolumab. The source of these receptors is a human donor with classical Hodgkin lymphoma.

This sequence joins TRBV10-3 and TRBJ2-1; perhaps TRBD2 as D (6 bases). Germline loops: CDR1 ENHRY, CDR2 SYGVKD. The CDR3 totals 14 residues. Trimming removed 2 bases at V and 5 bases at J, with 10 bases between. For the CDR3, the DNA is TGTGCCATCAGTGAGAGGAGGGAAGACAATGAGCAGTTCTTC. This gives the protein CAISERREDNEQFF.

This clone was observed once. V gene TRBV7-3 combines with J gene TRBJ2-1; 9 bases match TRBD1. CDR1 is SGHTA, CDR2 FQGTGA, per germline. This CDR3 comprises 17 residues. J lost 7 bases, V lost 5 bases, and 15 bases had no gene match. The CDR3 DNA is TGTGCCAGCAGCACTACAGGGGGGACAGGGAAAATGAATGAGCAGTTCTTC. Its protein product is CASSTTGGTGKMNEQFF. Supplemented by reference TRBV7-3 and TRBJ2-1, the full variable domain reads GAGVSQTPSNKVTEKGKYVELRCDPISGHTALYWYRQSLGQGPEFLIYFQGTGAADDSGLPNDRFFAVRPEGSVSTLKIQRTERGDSAVYLCASSTTGGTGKMNEQFFGPGTRLTVL.

This rearrangement joins TRBV6-5 to TRBJ2-6; D may correspond to TRBD1 or TRBD2 (5 bases each). V was clipped by 10 bases and J by 1 base, with 11 bases between them. Germline CDR1 MNHEY, CDR2 SVGAGI. CDR3 length equals 14 residues. The CDR3 is CATRGESGANVLTF. The CDR3 bases are TGTGCCACCCGAGGGGAATCTGGGGCCAACGTCCTGACTTTC.

The chain couples TRBV7-2 to TRBJ2-1; D not resolved. The germline V gene has CDR1 SGHTA and CDR2 FQGNSA. V was trimmed by 3 bases and J by 4 bases, leaving 7 bases between them. The CDR3 contains 13 residues. CDR3 coding DNA: TGTGCCAGCAGCTTTAACCCATACAATGAGCAGTTCTTC. This sequence encodes CASSFNPYNEQFF.

The chain uses TRBV25-1 and TRBJ2-1; TRBD1 agrees at 11 bases. V dropped 3 bases and J dropped 7; count of bases not matched to a gene: 5. This CDR3 has 15 amino acids. CDR1 is MGHDK, CDR2 SYGVNS, per germline. The chain's CDR3 is CASSEGQGGRNEQFF. For the CDR3, the DNA is TGTGCCAGCAGTGAGGGACAGGGGGGTCGGAATGAGCAGTTCTTC.

The V call is TRBV5-1, the J call TRBJ2-5, with D perhaps given as TRBD1 or TRBD2 (5 bases each). This CDR3 spans 14 amino acids. Germline CDR1 is SGHRS and CDR2 is YFSETQ. V was clipped by 3 bases and J by 5 bases, with 14 bases between them. CDR3 in DNA: TGCGCCAGCAGCTCTGGGGGTAGCAGCGAGACCCAGTACTTC. Translating gives CASSSGGSSETQYF.

V usage is TRBV18 and J usage is TRBJ2-5; 8 bases line up with TRBD1. V shed 4 bases, J shed 5 bases, and the junction held 6 bases outside the gene matches. Looked up from germline, CDR1 is KGHSH and CDR2 is LQKENI. This CDR3 is 14 amino acids long. The CDR3 spells CASSLRTGTETQYF. In DNA form, the CDR3 reads TGTGCCAGCTCACTCCGGACAGGGACGGAGACCCAGTACTTC.

This clone was observed a single time. The chain couples TRBV6-1 to TRBJ1-5; no definite D call. The V and J ends lost 2 bases and 0 bases respectively, with 14 bases between them. Per the germline V gene, CDR1 is MNHNS and CDR2 is SASEGT. CDR3 size: 17 residues. CDR3 sequence: CASSERWSGDSNQPQHF. Written as DNA, the CDR3 is TGTGCCAGCAGTGAAAGATGGAGCGGAGATAGCAATCAGCCCCAGCATTTT.

The V and J genes are TRBV15 and TRBJ2-5, with D possibly TRBD2 on 7 matching bases. Germline V lookup: CDR1 LNHNV, CDR2 YYDKDF (reference sequence). The CDR3 spans 17 residues. V gave up 2 bases and J gave up 3 bases, with 19 bases separating them. The CDR3 region has the DNA TGTGCCACCAGCAGATTATTCACAGGGAGGGGCGAAGAGACCCAGTACTTC. This sequence encodes CATSRLFTGRGEETQYF.

The chain is built from TRBV5-4 and TRBJ2-1; D is unresolved. Germline assignment: CDR1 SGHNT and CDR2 YYREEE (reference sequence). V lost 0 bases and J 5 bases, leaving 12 bases between the germline ends. The CDR3 runs 15 residues. The CDR3 region has the DNA TGTGCCAGCAGCTTGGGGCTTCCCCCGGACAATGAGCAGTTCTTC. This codes for CASSLGLPPDNEQFF. Variable domain in full (rest from reference TRBV5-4 and TRBJ2-1): ETGVTQSPTHLIKTRGQQVTLRCSSQSGHNTVSWYQQALGQGPQFIFQYYREEENGRGNFPPRFSGLQFPNYSSELNVNALELDDSALYLCASSLGLPPDNEQFFGPGTRLTVL.

This clone was detected only once. The CDR3 loop is CATSLGQGSFYGYTF. The CDR3 DNA reads TGTGCCACCAGCCTGGGTCAGGGTAGCTTCTATGGCTACACCTTC. This rearrangement joins TRBV15 to TRBJ1-2, with a weak D call TRBD1 (5 bases). V was shortened by 5 bases and J by 4 bases, with 17 bases between the two germline ends. Germline V gives CDR1 LNHNV, CDR2 YYDKDF (reference sequence). CDR3 size: 15 residues. The full variable domain, completed using reference TRBV15 and TRBJ1-2, is DAMVIQNPRYQVTQFGKPVTLSCSQTLNHNVMYWYQQKSSQAPKLLFHYYDKDFNNEADTPDNFQSRRPNTSFCFLDIRSPGLGDTAMYLCATSLGQGSFYGYTFGSGTRLTVV.

This chain connects TRBV19 to TRBJ2-3; 12 bases are a match to TRBD2. Germline-derived CDR1 and CDR2 are LNHDA and SQIVND (reference sequence). The CDR3 is 19 residues long. Trimming took 4 bases from V and 6 from J; bases not matched to a gene: 17. The CDR3 sequence is CASSNRASGRGVVGDTQYF. The DNA of the CDR3 is TGTGCCAGTAGTAACCGGGCTAGCGGGAGGGGGGTTGTCGGTGATACGCAGTATTTT.

V usage is TRBV7-2 and J usage is TRBJ2-1, with 10 bases aligning to TRBD2. The CDR3 runs to 15 residues. With 7 bases clipped from V and 6 bases from J, the junction kept 9 bases outside the gene matches. From germline, CDR1 is SGHTA and CDR2 FQGNSA. The CDR3 is CASIPSGGALNEQFF. CDR3 nucleotide sequence: TGTGCCAGCATCCCCAGCGGGGGGGCGCTCAATGAGCAGTTCTTC.

The chain carries TRBV5-1 and TRBJ2-3, with D hard to call. Germline CDR1 is SGHRS and CDR2 is YFSETQ. This CDR3 is 17 amino acids long. V shed 3 bases and J shed 2 bases, with 19 bases lying between them. The DNA of the CDR3 is TGCGCCAGCAGCTCCCTACCAGGCGGAGCGACCACAGATACGCAGTATTTT. Its translation: CASSSLPGGATTDTQYF.

The V call is TRBV4-1, the J call TRBJ1-1, with a weak D call TRBD1 (5 bases). The V end was cut by 0 bases, the J end by 0 bases, with 11 bases between. CDR1 is MGHRA, CDR2 YSYEKL, per germline. The CDR3 loop spans 16 amino acids. CDR3 sequence (DNA): TGCGCCAGCAGCCAAGAGGGGACTTATGTGAACACTGAAGCTTTCTTT. Its protein product is CASSQEGTYVNTEAFF.

This clone was picked up a small number of times. The J gene is TRBJ1-5, the V gene TRBV10-1; D remains ambiguous. Between the trimmed V and J ends, which lost 7 bases and 8 bases, there was a span of 6 bases. CDR1 and CDR2 from the germline V gene are WNHNN and SYGVQD (reference sequence). The CDR3 runs 10 residues. The DNA for the CDR3 is TGCGCCAGCATTCCGGAGCCCCAGCATTTT. It is translated as CASIPEPQHF.

This sequence joins TRBV27 and TRBJ2-5; 10 bases map to TRBD2. V trimming: 5 bases; J trimming: 5 bases; junction bases outside the gene matches: 5. Germline-derived CDR1 and CDR2 are MNHEY and SMNVEV (reference sequence). CDR3 length: 14 residues. CDR3 loop: CASSPSTSGETQYF. The CDR3 DNA reads as TGTGCCAGCAGTCCTTCGACTAGCGGGGAGACCCAGTACTTC.

The CDR3 is CASRAQYTSTDTQYF. The CDR3 bases are TGTGCCAGCAGGGCACAGTACACTAGCACAGATACGCAGTATTTT. The V and J genes are TRBV6-1 and TRBJ2-3; D gene ambiguous. CDR3 length: 15 residues. Germline-derived CDR1 and CDR2 are MNHNS and SASEGT. V shed 6 bases and J shed 0 bases, with 13 bases lying between them.

This clone is a singleton in its sample. The V and J genes are TRBV12-5 and TRBJ1-1; D is possibly TRBD1 (5 bases). The CDR3 runs 16 residues. Looked up from germline, CDR1 is LGHNT and CDR2 is FRNRAP. V shed 6 bases and J shed 0 bases, with 17 bases lying between them. Here the CDR3 DNA reads TGTGCTAGTGGCACTAAGGCCGGGGCGGTGAACACTGAAGCTTTCTTT. Translation: CASGTKAGAVNTEAFF. Combining the CDR3 with reference TRBV12-5 and TRBJ1-1 gives the whole variable domain DARVTQTPRHKVTEMGQEVTMRCQPILGHNTVFWYRQTMMQGLELLAYFRNRAPLDDSGMPKDRFSAEMPDATLATLKIQPSEPRDSAVYFCASGTKAGAVNTEAFFGQGTRLTVV.

This chain connects TRBV7-9 to TRBJ2-2; D may be TRBD1 (6 bases). The length of the CDR3 is 14 residues. V gave up 6 bases and J gave up 1 base, with 9 bases separating them. From germline, CDR1 is SEHNR and CDR2 FQNEAQ (reference sequence). CDR3 bases: TGTGCCAGCAGAGTGGGACAGAACACCGGGGAGCTGTTTTTT. Amino acids: CASRVGQNTGELFF.

J is TRBJ2-1 and V is TRBV7-2; a weak D match, TRBD2 (7 bases). This CDR3 comprises 13 residues. In germline, CDR1 is SGHTA, CDR2 FQGNSA. V was trimmed by 1 base and J by 13 bases, leaving 14 bases between them. CDR3 bases: TGTGCCAGCAGCTTAGAGGGGGGGGACCCCCAGTTCTTC. This sequence encodes CASSLEGGDPQFF.

The chain couples TRBV19 to TRBJ2-7; 7 bases line up with TRBD1. Germline CDR1 LNHDA, CDR2 SQIVND (reference sequence). Unmatched junction bases numbered 16, after V lost 3 bases and J lost 5 bases. This CDR3 has 17 amino acids. CDR3 in amino acids: CASSMGVWDSFPNEQYF. The CDR3 DNA follows: TGTGCCAGTAGTATGGGAGTGTGGGACAGCTTCCCCAACGAGCAGTACTTC. The variable domain in full, completed from reference TRBV19 and TRBJ2-7, reads DGGITQSPKYLFRKEGQNVTLSCEQNLNHDAMYWYRQDPGQGLRLIYYSQIVNDFQKGDIAEGYSVSREKKESFPLTVTSAQKNPTAFYLCASSMGVWDSFPNEQYFGPGTRLTVT.

This chain joins TRBV5-1 and TRBJ1-2; 11 nucleotides agree with TRBD1. With 3 bases clipped from V and 5 bases from J, the junction kept 6 bases outside the gene matches. The length of the CDR3 is 15 residues. The germline gives CDR1 SGHRS, CDR2 YFSETQ. The CDR3 nucleotides are TGCGCCAGCAGCTCGGGACAGGGGGTCGGTTATGGCTACACCTTC. Amino acids: CASSSGQGVGYGYTF.

This chain links TRBV28 with TRBJ1-2; D may be TRBD1 (5 bases). Germline V gene lookup returns CDR1 MDHEN and CDR2 SYDVKM. Deletions cut 5 bases from V and 5 bases from J, with 18 bases between. This CDR3 has 15 amino acids. Here the CDR3 reads CASSTTGEGTYGYTF. The CDR3 nucleotides are TGTGCCAGCAGTACAACGGGGGAGGGTACTTATGGCTACACCTTC.

This chain uses TRBV6-6 with TRBJ2-3; TRBD1 or TRBD2 may be the D gene (5 bases each). The CDR3 extends over 11 amino acids. Trimming pared 10 bases from V and 6 bases from J, leaving 11 bases between. Germline CDR1 MNHNY, CDR2 SVGAGI (reference sequence). CDR3 coding DNA: TGTGCCACCTCTCGGGGCGATACGCAGTATTTT. Translating gives CATSRGDTQYF.

This clone was recorded a few times. The chain employs TRBV6-5 and TRBJ2-1, with a tentative D call TRBD1 (5 bases). V shed 6 bases and J shed 10 bases, with 13 bases lying between them. The CDR3 is 12 amino acids. Germline CDR1 and CDR2: MNHEY and SVGAGI. The CDR3 sequence: CASSLRTGEQFF. For the CDR3, the DNA is TGTGCCAGCAGCCTTCGAACAGGCGAGCAGTTCTTC.

The rearrangement joins TRBV19 to TRBJ2-7; D not certain. The CDR3 spans 13 residues. V lost 8 bases and J lost 1, with 12 bases in between. Germline V gives CDR1 LNHDA, CDR2 SQIVND (reference sequence). As DNA, the CDR3 is TGTGCCAGTTCCCGGGCCCTTTCCTACGAGCAGTACTTC. Translation gives CASSRALSYEQYF.

The chain employs TRBV4-2 and TRBJ1-2, with D possibly TRBD1 on 5 matching bases. Per the germline V gene, CDR1 is LGHNA and CDR2 is YNFKEQ. The CDR3 is 14 amino acids. V was shortened by 2 bases and J by 12 bases, with 19 bases between the two germline ends. This CDR3 is CASSQSGGARSNTF. In DNA form, the CDR3 reads TGTGCCAGCAGCCAATCGGGAGGGGCTAGGAGCAACACCTTC.